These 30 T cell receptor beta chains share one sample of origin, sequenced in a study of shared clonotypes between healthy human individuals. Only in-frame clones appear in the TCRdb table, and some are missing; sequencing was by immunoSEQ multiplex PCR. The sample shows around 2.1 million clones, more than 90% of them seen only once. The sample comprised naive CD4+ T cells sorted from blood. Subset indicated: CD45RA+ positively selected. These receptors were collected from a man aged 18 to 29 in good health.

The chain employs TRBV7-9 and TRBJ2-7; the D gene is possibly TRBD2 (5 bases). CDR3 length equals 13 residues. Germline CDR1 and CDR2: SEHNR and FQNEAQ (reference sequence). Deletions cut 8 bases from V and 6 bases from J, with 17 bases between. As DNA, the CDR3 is TGTGCCAGCGGACGGTCTCCTGGAGGCGAGCAGTACTTC. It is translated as CASGRSPGGEQYF.

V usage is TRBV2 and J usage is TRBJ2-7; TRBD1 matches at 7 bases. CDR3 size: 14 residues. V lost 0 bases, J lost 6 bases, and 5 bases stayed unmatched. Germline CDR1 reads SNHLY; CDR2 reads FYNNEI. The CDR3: CASSEALRTGEQYF. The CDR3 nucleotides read TGTGCCAGCAGTGAAGCGCTTCGGACAGGCGAGCAGTACTTC.

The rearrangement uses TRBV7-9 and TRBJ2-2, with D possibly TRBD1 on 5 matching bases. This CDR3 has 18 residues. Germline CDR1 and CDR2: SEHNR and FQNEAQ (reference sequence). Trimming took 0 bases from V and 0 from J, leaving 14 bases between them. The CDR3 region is CASSLADTGDANTGELFF. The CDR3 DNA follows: TGTGCCAGCAGCTTAGCTGACACAGGAGACGCGAACACCGGGGAGCTGTTTTTT.

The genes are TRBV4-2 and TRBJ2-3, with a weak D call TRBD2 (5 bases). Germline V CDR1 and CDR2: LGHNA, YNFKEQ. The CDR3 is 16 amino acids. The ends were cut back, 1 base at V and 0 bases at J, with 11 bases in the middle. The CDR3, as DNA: TGTGCCAGCAGCCAAGGTTGGCCGGGGAGCACAGATACGCAGTATTTT. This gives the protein CASSQGWPGSTDTQYF.

CDR3 sequence reads: CASSPMGTGELFF. The CDR3 bases are TGTGCCAGCAGCCCCATGGGGACCGGGGAGCTGTTTTTT. The chain joins TRBV7-9 to TRBJ2-2; D is ambiguous. V lost 5 bases and J 5 bases, leaving 9 bases between the germline ends. The CDR3 runs 13 residues. The germline V gene encodes CDR1 SEHNR and CDR2 FQNEAQ (reference sequence).

CDR3 protein: CASSPIGWGAQETQYF. The CDR3 bases are TGCGCCAGCAGCCCCATAGGGTGGGGTGCGCAAGAGACCCAGTACTTC. This rearrangement joins TRBV5-1 to TRBJ2-5; D is undetermined. CDR1 and CDR2 from the germline V gene are SGHRS and YFSETQ. Trimming took off 4 bases at V and 2 bases at J, with 18 bases between the two ends. This CDR3 is 16 amino acids long.

This chain's CDR3 is CASSPNQDIFRSNTEAFF. DNA for the CDR3: TGTGCCAGCAGCCCAAACCAAGATATCTTCCGGTCGAACACTGAAGCTTTCTTT. The chain couples TRBV4-2 to TRBJ1-1; D call uncertain. The CDR3 runs to 18 residues. Germline V lookup: CDR1 LGHNA, CDR2 YNFKEQ. V lost 4 bases, J lost 1 base, and 22 bases lay in between.

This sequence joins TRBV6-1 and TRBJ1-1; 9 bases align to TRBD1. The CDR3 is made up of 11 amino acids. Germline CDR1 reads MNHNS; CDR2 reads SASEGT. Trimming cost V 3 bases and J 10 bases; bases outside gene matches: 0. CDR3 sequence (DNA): TGTGCCAGCAGTGAGGACAGGGGAGCTTTCTTT. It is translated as CASSEDRGAFF.

The DNA for the CDR3 is TGTGCCTGGAGGACATTCGGGAGCACTGAAGCTTTCTTT. Its translation: CAWRTFGSTEAFF. This sequence joins TRBV30 and TRBJ1-1, with D hard to call. Germline V gene sequence: CDR1 GTSNPN, CDR2 SVGIG (reference sequence). The CDR3 covers 13 residues. With 3 bases removed from V and 4 bases from J, the gap between germline ends came to 12 bases.

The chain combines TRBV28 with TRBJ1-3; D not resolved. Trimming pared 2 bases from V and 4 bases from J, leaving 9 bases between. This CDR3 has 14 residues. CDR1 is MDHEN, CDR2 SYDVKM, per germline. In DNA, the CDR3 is TGTGCCAGCAGTTTACGGGGTTTAGGAAACACCATATATTTT. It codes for CASSLRGLGNTIYF. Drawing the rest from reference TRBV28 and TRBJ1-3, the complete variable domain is DVKVTQSSRYLVKRTGEKVFLECVQDMDHENMFWYRQDPGLGLRLIYFSYDVKMKEKGDIPEGYSVSREKKERFSLILESASTNQTSMYLCASSLRGLGNTIYFGEGSWLTVV.

As DNA, the CDR3 is TGTGCCAGCAGCTGGGGACAATCCAGGGGGACCCAGTACTTC. This codes for CASSWGQSRGTQYF. This chain joins TRBV5-6 and TRBJ2-5, with a tentative D call TRBD1 (6 bases). The V gene's germline CDR1 is SGHDT and CDR2 YYEEEE. This CDR3 is built from 14 residues. Trimming removed 3 bases from V and 7 bases from J, with 16 bases in between.

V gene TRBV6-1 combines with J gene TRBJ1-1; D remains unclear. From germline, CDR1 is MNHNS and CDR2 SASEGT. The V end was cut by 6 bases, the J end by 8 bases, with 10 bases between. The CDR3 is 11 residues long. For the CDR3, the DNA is TGTGCCAGCAGACTACAGCGGGAAGCTTTCTTT. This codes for CASRLQREAFF.

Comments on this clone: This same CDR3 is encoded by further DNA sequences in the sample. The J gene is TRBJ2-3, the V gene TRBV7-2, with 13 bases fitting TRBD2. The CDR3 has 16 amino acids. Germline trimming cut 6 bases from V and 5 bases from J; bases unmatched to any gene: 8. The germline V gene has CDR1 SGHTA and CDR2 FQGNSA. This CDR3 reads CASSSRTSGRVDTQYF. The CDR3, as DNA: TGTGCCAGCAGTTCCCGGACTAGCGGGAGAGTAGATACGCAGTATTTT.

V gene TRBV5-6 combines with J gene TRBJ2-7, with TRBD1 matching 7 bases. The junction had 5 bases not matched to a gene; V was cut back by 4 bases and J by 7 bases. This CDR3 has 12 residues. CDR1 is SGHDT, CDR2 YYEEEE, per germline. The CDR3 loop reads CASSARRGEQYF. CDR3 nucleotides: TGTGCCAGCAGCGCCCGCAGGGGGGAGCAGTACTTC.

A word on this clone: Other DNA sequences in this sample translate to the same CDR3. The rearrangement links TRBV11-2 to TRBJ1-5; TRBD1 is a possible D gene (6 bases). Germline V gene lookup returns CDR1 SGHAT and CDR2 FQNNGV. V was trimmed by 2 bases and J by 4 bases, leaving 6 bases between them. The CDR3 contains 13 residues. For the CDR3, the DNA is TGTGCCAGCAGCTTACAGGGGAATCAGCCCCAGCATTTT. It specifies CASSLQGNQPQHF.

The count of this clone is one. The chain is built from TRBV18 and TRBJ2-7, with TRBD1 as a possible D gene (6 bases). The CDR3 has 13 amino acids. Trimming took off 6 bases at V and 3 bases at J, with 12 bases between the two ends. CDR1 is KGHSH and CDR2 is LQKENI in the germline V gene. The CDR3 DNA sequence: TGTGCCAGCTCCCGGGACAACCTCTACGAGCAGTACTTC. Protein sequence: CASSRDNLYEQYF.

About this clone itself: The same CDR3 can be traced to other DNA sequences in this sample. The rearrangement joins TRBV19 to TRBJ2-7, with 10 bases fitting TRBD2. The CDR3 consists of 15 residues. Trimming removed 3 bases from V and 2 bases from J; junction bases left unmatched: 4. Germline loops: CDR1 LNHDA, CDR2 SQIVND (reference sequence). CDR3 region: CASSIGTSGTYEQYF. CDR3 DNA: TGTGCCAGTAGTATCGGAACTAGCGGGACCTACGAGCAGTACTTC.

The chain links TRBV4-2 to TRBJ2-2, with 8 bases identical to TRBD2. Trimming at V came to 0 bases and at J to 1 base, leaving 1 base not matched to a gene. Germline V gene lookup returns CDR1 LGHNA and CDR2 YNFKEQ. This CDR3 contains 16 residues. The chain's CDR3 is CASSQDTSGNTGELFF. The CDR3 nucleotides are TGTGCCAGCAGCCAAGACACTAGCGGGAACACCGGGGAGCTGTTTTTT.

CDR3 protein: CASSFLGPYNEQFF. The CDR3 DNA sequence: TGTGCCAGCAGCTTCCTCGGGCCTTACAATGAGCAGTTCTTC. V gene TRBV5-4 combines with J gene TRBJ2-1; D is undetermined. Germline assignment: CDR1 SGHNT and CDR2 YYREEE (reference sequence). The CDR3 consists of 14 residues. The germline V and J ends were trimmed by 2 bases and 4 bases, with 10 bases remaining between them.

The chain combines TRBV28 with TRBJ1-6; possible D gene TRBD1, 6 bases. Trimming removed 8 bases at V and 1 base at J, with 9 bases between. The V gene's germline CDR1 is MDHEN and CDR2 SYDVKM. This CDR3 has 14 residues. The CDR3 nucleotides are TGTGCCAGCCTGACAGGTTCCTATAATTCACCCCTCCACTTT. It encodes CASLTGSYNSPLHF.

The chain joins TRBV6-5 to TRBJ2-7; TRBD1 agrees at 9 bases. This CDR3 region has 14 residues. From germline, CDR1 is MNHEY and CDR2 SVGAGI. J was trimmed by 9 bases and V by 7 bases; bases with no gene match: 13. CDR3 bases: TGTGCCAGCACCAAAACAGGGGGCTTCGGAGTGCAGTACTTC. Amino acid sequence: CASTKTGGFGVQYF.

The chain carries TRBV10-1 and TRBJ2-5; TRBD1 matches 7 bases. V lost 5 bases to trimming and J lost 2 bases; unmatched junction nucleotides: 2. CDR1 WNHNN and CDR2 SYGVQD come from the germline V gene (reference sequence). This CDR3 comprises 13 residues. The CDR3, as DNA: TGCGCCAGCAGTCAGGGGGATCAAGAGACCCAGTACTTC. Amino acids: CASSQGDQETQYF.

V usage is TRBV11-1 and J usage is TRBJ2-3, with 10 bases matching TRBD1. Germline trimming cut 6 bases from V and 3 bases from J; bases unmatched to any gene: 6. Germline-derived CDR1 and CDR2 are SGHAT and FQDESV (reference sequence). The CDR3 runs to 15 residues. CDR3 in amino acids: CASSFAGQGTDTQYF. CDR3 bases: TGTGCCAGCAGTTTCGCGGGACAGGGGACAGATACGCAGTATTTT. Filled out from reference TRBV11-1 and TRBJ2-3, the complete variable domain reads EAEVAQSPRYKITEKSQAVAFWCDPISGHATLYWYRQILGQGPELLVQFQDESVVDDSQLPKDRFSAERLKGVDSTLKIQPAELGDSAMYLCASSFAGQGTDTQYFGPGTRLTVL.

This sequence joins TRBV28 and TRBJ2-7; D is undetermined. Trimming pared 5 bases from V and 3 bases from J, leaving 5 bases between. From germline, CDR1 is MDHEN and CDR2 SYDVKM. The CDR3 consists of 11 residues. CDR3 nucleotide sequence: TGTGCCAGCAGTGGGGTCTACGAGCAGTACTTC. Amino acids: CASSGVYEQYF.

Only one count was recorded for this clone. CDR3 loop: CASSQDQALAGRDTQYF. The CDR3 DNA follows: TGCGCCAGCAGCCAAGATCAGGCACTAGCAGGGCGTGATACGCAGTATTTT. The chain recombines TRBV4-1 with TRBJ2-3, with D tentatively TRBD2 (6 bases). This CDR3 has 17 residues. Germline CDR1 MGHRA, CDR2 YSYEKL. V was trimmed by 0 bases and J by 6 bases, leaving 19 bases between them.

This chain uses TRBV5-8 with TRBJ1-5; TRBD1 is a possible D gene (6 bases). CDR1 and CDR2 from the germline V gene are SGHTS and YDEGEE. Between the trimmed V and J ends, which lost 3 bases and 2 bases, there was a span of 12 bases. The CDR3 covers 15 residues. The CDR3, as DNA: TGTGCCAGCAGCTCGACAGGAATAGGCAATCAGCCCCAGCATTTT. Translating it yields CASSSTGIGNQPQHF.

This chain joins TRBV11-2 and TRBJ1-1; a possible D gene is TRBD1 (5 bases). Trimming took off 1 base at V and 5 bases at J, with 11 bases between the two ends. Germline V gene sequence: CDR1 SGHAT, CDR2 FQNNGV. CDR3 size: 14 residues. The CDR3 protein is CASSLGGIRTEAFF. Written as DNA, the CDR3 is TGTGCCAGCAGCTTAGGGGGGATTCGGACTGAAGCTTTCTTT.

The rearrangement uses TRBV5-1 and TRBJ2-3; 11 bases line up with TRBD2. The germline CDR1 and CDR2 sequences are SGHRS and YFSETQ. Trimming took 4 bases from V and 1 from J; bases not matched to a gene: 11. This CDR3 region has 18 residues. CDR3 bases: TGCGCCAGCAGCCGACAACCCGGGACTAGCGGAGGCACAGATACGCAGTATTTT. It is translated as CASSRQPGTSGGTDTQYF.

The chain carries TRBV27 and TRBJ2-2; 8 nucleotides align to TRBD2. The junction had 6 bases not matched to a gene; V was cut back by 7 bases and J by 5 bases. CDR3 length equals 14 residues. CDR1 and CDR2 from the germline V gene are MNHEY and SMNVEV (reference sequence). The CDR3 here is CASKMERGTGELFF. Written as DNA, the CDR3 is TGTGCCAGCAAAATGGAGCGGGGGACCGGGGAGCTGTTTTTT.

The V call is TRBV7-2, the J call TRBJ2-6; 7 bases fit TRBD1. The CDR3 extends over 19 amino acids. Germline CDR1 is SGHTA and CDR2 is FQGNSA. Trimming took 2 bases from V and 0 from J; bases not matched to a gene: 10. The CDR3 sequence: CASSLKSTGAYSGANVLTF. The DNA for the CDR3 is TGTGCCAGCAGCTTAAAGAGTACAGGGGCCTACTCTGGGGCCAACGTCCTGACTTTC. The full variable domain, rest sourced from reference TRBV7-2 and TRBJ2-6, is GAGVSQSPSNKVTEKGKDVELRCDPISGHTALYWYRQSLGQGLEFLIYFQGNSAPDKSGLPSDRFSAERTGGSVSTLTIQRTQQEDSAVYLCASSLKSTGAYSGANVLTFGAGSRLTVL.